This T cell receptor beta chain was retrieved from a study of T cells after somatic rescue of genetic block. Measured with immunoSEQ multiplex PCR; TCRdb has only the in-frame clones, and not every one. The sample contains 14,000 to 15,000 clones, roughly two thirds of which appear only once. Trimming left V 5 bases short and J 0 bases short, with 10 bases between. The CDR3 runs to 14 residues. The germline V gene encodes CDR1 MGHDK and CDR2 SYGVNS. Sequencing used peripheral blood mononuclear cells (PBMCs). The TCR comes from a boy younger than 18. This chain links TRBV25-1 with TRBJ2-5; D uncertain. CDR3 protein: CASSPHAYQETQYF. The DNA of the CDR3 is TGTGCCAGCAGTCCCCACGCGTACCAAGAGACCCAGTACTTC.